This T cell receptor beta chain was identified during a study of OX40 agonist ivuxolimab in advanced cancers. Overall study: An agonistic human IgG2 monoclonal antibody against OX40 (CD134) was given.

Study-wide results and caveats: Expanded clones belonging to CD8+ T cells outnumbered, on average, those of CD4+. At doses 0.1 to 3.0 mg/kg, CD4+ and CD8+ clones expanded.

Comments on this clone: Its antigen is undetermined.

Looked up from germline, CDR1 is SQVTM and CDR2 is ANQGSEA. This CDR3 has 13 residues. TCRdb keeps only in-frame clones here, not all; method: immunoSEQ multiplex PCR. Of some 87,000 clones in the sample, more than 70% were seen once. Sequences were derived from CD4+ or CD8+ T cells sorted from blood, sampled in a trial of the OX40 agonist ivuxolimab. The chain joins TRBV29-1 to TRBJ2-3; D gene uncertain. This sequence was found in an adult with an advanced solid tumor such as melanoma, head and neck, liver or kidney cancer. The CDR3 DNA is TGCAGTGTGGCCTCCACAAATCCCGATACGCAGTATTTT. The encoded protein is CSVASTNPDTQYF.